The TCR beta chain under discussion was sequenced for a study of blood T cell repertoires in COVID-19. Turning to the study itself: COVID-19 samples collected from the United States, Italy and Spain covered acute and convalescent phases. T cells, B-cell-depleted T cells, or PBMCs provided the cDNA or gDNA that served as material.

Seattle researchers signed up patients amid active infection and tracked them longitudinally. Per the authors' pipeline: It was from reference gene primer amplification that nucleated cell counts were estimated. Clones were sequenced by immunoSEQ multiplex PCR, and TCRdb holds only the in-frame ones, with some missing. That table gives V, J and clone size, and the DNA gave D and trimming. The table records 100,000 to 150,000 clones, around 90% of them present only once. The V gene's germline CDR1 is SGHRS and CDR2 YFSETQ. The CDR3 contains 15 residues. With 4 bases removed from V and 0 bases from J, the gap between germline ends came to 11 bases.

This TCR came from a man aged 55 to 70 with COVID-19, enrolled during active disease. The sample comprised peripheral blood. The genes are TRBV5-1 and TRBJ1-5; the D gene is possibly TRBD1 (5 bases). CDR3 sequence: CASSQGPYSNQPQHF. The CDR3 DNA follows: TGCGCCAGCAGCCAGGGCCCCTATAGCAATCAGCCCCAGCATTTT.